The sample holds many counts of the clone carrying this T cell receptor (beta chain). What it binds is not known. The use of a sample-barcoded 5' primer and a J-beta primer mix characterized a second PCR of roughly 7 to 11 cycles. Every sample produced at least 2.5 million CDR3-containing paired-end reads. TCRdb reprocessed the 5' RACE reads with MiXCR, giving one entry per CDR3 protein. The sample records roughly 900,000 distinct CDR3 sequences, more than 25% being singletons. This entry is derived from a study of blood T cells in healthy people across ages. Background on the study: In model experiments, template switching was able to capture about one barcoded beta molecule for every two T cells that were present.

CDR1 and CDR2 (germline): SGHTA, FQGNSA. This CDR3 region has 12 residues. V was trimmed by 2 bases and J by 8 bases, leaving 8 bases between them. Study results and limitations: Long-lived donors carried more naive CD4+ cells and greater diversity than aged donors. TCR beta diversity tracked closely with naive T cell percentage.

The sequence came from a woman of 80 years or more in good health. The sample was blood. V is TRBV7-2 and J is TRBJ2-3, with D hard to call. Here the CDR3 DNA reads TGTGCCAGCAGCTTAATCCCCTCTACGCAGTATTTT. Its protein product is CASSLIPSTQYF.